This T cell receptor (beta chain) is drawn from a study of blood T cell repertoires in COVID-19. Germline CDR1 is MGHRA and CDR2 is YSYEKL. V was cut by 4 bases and J by 5 bases, with 18 bases left in between. The CDR3 is made up of 16 amino acids. TCRdb's copy holds only in-frame clones and misses some; the assay was immunoSEQ multiplex PCR. This sample has under 300,000 clones, with about 85% found just once. The specimen was PBMCs or T cells enriched from blood (not recorded which). The gene calls are TRBV4-1 and TRBJ2-1, with D tentatively TRBD2 (5 bases). The source of this sequence is a woman aged 30 to 39 with acute COVID-19. The CDR3 loop reads CASSLQAEPRHNEQFF. CDR3 coding DNA: TGCGCCAGCAGCCTACAAGCGGAACCGCGGCACAATGAGCAGTTCTTC.